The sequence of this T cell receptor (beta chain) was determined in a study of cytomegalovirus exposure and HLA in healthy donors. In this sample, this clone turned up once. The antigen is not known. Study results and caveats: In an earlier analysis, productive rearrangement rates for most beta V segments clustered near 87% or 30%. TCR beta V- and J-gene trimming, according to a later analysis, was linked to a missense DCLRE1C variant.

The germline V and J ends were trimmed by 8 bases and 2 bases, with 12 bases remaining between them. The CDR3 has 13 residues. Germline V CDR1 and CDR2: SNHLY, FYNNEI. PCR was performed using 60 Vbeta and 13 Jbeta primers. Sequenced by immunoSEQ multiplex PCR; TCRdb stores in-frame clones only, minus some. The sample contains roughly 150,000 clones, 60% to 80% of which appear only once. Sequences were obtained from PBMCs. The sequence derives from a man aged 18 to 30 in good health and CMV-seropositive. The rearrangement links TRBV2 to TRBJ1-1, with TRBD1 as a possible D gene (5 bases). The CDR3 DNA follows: TGTGCCAGCTGTGCAGGACAAAACACTGAAGCTTTCTTT. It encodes CASCAGQNTEAFF.